This TCR beta chain stems from a study of cytomegalovirus exposure and HLA in healthy donors. Study conclusions and caveats: Later, an analysis found that common viral pathogens appeared to be linked with several of the most significant clusters. The authors excluded some V segments, including TRBV6-2 and TRBV6-3, as indistinguishable. About 87% or about 30% of the time was how often most TCR beta V segments were productive, according to an earlier analysis.

This clone was observed once. Its specificity is not known. The germline gives CDR1 WNHNN, CDR2 SYGVQD (reference sequence). This CDR3 is built from 19 residues. V lost 0 bases, J lost 0 bases, and 9 bases stayed unmatched. Primers included in the PCR were 60 Vbeta and 13 Jbeta primers. Clones were sequenced by immunoSEQ multiplex PCR, and TCRdb holds only the in-frame ones, with some missing. In the table there are around 190,000 clones, over 75% of which are singletons. The V gene is TRBV10-1, the J gene TRBJ2-7, with 12 bases matching TRBD2. The TCR sequence derives from a man between 18 and 29 years old in good health and CMV-seronegative. The sequenced sample was PBMCs. This CDR3 is CASSESPSGRARASYEQYF. The DNA for the CDR3 is TGCGCCAGCAGTGAGTCTCCTAGCGGGAGGGCAAGGGCCTCCTACGAGCAGTACTTC.